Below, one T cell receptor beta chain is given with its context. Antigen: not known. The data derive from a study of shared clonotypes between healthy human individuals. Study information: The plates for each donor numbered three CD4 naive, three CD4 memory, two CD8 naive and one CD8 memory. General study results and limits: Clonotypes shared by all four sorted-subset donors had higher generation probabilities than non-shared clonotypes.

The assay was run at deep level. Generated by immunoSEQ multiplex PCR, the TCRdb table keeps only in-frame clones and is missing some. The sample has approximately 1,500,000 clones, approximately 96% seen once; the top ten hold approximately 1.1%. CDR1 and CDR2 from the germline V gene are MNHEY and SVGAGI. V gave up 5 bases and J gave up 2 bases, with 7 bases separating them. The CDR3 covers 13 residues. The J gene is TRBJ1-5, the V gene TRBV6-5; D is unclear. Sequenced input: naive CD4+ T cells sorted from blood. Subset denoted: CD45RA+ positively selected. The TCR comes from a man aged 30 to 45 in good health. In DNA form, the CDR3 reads TGTGCCAGCAGTCTGGACGGCAATCAGCCCCAGCATTTT. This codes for CASSLDGNQPQHF.